What follows are 16 T cell receptor beta chains derived from one specimen sequenced in a study of OX40 agonist ivuxolimab in advanced cancers. The repertoire was sequenced with immunoSEQ multiplex PCR; TCRdb's copy has only in-frame clones and lacks some. In the table there are more than 65,000 clones, around four fifths of which are singletons. The sample in question was CD4+ or CD8+ T cells sorted from blood, obtained in a trial of the OX40 agonist ivuxolimab. All receptors come from an adult with an advanced solid tumor such as melanoma, head and neck, liver or kidney cancer.

The CDR3 protein is CASSYSGTFGNEQFF. The CDR3 DNA is TGTGCCAGCAGTTACTCAGGGACCTTCGGGAATGAGCAGTTCTTC. The chain couples TRBV6-5 to TRBJ2-1; the D call may be TRBD1 or TRBD2 (5 bases each). V was pared by 0 bases and J by 7 bases, with 13 bases between. This CDR3 is built from 15 residues. Germline CDR1 and CDR2: MNHEY and SVGAGI.

A few counts support this clone. The rearrangement uses TRBV7-9 and TRBJ1-2, with 12 bases aligning to TRBD1. The CDR3 totals 18 residues. Per germline, CDR1 SEHNR and CDR2 FQNEAQ (reference sequence). The J segment lost 4 bases and the V segment lost 3 bases, leaving 12 bases of the junction unmatched. The CDR3 DNA follows: TGTGCCAGCAGCTTGAGCGGGACAGGGGGCGCAGGGGTCTATGGCTACACCTTC. It yields the protein CASSLSGTGGAGVYGYTF.

For this clone: A junction boundary mismatches the germline segment, possibly from a read error. V and J are TRBV7-9 and TRBJ2-1; maybe TRBD2 (5 bases). Germline-derived CDR1 and CDR2 are SEHNR and FQNEAQ (reference sequence). The CDR3 consists of 13 residues. The CDR3 DNA sequence: TGTGCTAGCAGCCATTCACTAGAGGGTGAGCAGTTCTTC. Residues: CASSHSLEGEQFF.

The gene calls are TRBV13 and TRBJ2-7, with a possible D match to TRBD2 (6 bases). Germline V lookup: CDR1 PRHDT, CDR2 FYEKMQ (reference sequence). The V gene lost 0 bases and the J gene lost 4 bases, with 13 bases spanning the gap. The CDR3 sequence is 15 residues long. The CDR3 region has the DNA TGTGCCAGCAGCTTAGGCGGGGCGGGACGGTACGAGCAGTACTTC. Residues: CASSLGGAGRYEQYF.

The V call is TRBV27, the J call TRBJ1-4; TRBD1 aligns across 8 bases. The ends lost 2 bases at V and 8 bases at J; junction bases unmatched: 4. Germline V lookup: CDR1 MNHEY, CDR2 SMNVEV (reference sequence). The CDR3 is 14 residues long. The CDR3 is CASSLQGAREKLFF. The DNA for the CDR3 is TGTGCCAGCAGTTTACAGGGGGCAAGAGAAAAACTGTTTTTT.

The chain is built from TRBV5-4 and TRBJ2-1, with 7 bases lining up with TRBD2. Trimming at V came to 4 bases and at J to 3 bases, leaving 13 bases not matched to a gene. The germline CDR1 and CDR2 sequences are SGHNT and YYREEE (reference sequence). The CDR3 covers 17 residues. CDR3 amino acids: CASSPVRGVRFYNEQFF. CDR3 in DNA: TGTGCCAGCAGCCCCGTCCGGGGGGTCCGTTTCTACAATGAGCAGTTCTTC. Filled out from reference TRBV5-4 and TRBJ2-1, the complete variable domain reads ETGVTQSPTHLIKTRGQQVTLRCSSQSGHNTVSWYQQALGQGPQFIFQYYREEENGRGNFPPRFSGLQFPNYSSELNVNALELDDSALYLCASSPVRGVRFYNEQFFGPGTRLTVL.

V and J are TRBV18 and TRBJ2-1; the D gene is possibly TRBD1 (6 bases). Per the germline V gene, CDR1 is KGHSH and CDR2 is LQKENI. The V and J ends lost 3 bases and 9 bases respectively, with 12 bases between them. This CDR3 contains 13 residues. This CDR3 is CASSPPGHSEQFF. The CDR3 nucleotides read TGTGCCAGCTCACCCCCGGGACACAGTGAGCAGTTCTTC.

The rearrangement links TRBV9 to TRBJ1-2, with 10 bases that match TRBD1. The length of the CDR3 is 17 residues. Germline V gives CDR1 SGDLS, CDR2 YYNGEE. Trimming at V came to 0 bases and at J to 5 bases, leaving 10 bases not matched to a gene. CDR3 coding DNA: TGTGCCAGCAGCGTAGCTGGGGGGGACAGGGGAGGATATGGCTACACCTTC. This gives the protein CASSVAGGDRGGYGYTF.

The rearrangement joins TRBV27 to TRBJ2-6; 7 bases line up with TRBD1. CDR3 length: 17 amino acids. After removal of 5 bases from V and 0 bases from J, the junction contained 7 bases not matched to a gene. Germline assignment: CDR1 MNHEY and CDR2 SMNVEV (reference sequence). CDR3 sequence: CASSGDRILSGANVLTF. Written as DNA, the CDR3 is TGTGCCAGCAGTGGGGACAGAATTCTCTCTGGGGCCAACGTCCTGACTTTC.

The chain carries TRBV6-5 and TRBJ2-5; 9 nucleotides match TRBD1. Germline values: CDR1 MNHEY, CDR2 SVGAGI. This CDR3 has 13 residues. With V trimmed by 3 bases and J by 5 bases, 1 base remained unmatched. Written as DNA, the CDR3 is TGTGCCAGCAGTTATACAGGGGGCGAGACCCAGTACTTC. It encodes CASSYTGGETQYF.

V is TRBV11-3 and J is TRBJ1-1; D gene unclear. The germline V gene encodes CDR1 SGHNT and CDR2 YENEEA. The CDR3 is 13 amino acids. V was clipped by 5 bases and J by 5 bases, with 12 bases between them. The CDR3 coding sequence is TGTGCCAGCAGCGCCCACCCTGATACTGAAGCTTTCTTT. Protein: CASSAHPDTEAFF.

The CDR3 nucleotides read TGTGCCAGCAGCGTAGGCGGAGCCTATAATTCACCCCTCCACTTT. This codes for CASSVGGAYNSPLHF. V gene TRBV9 combines with J gene TRBJ1-6, with D hard to call. Germline V gene lookup returns CDR1 SGDLS and CDR2 YYNGEE. The CDR3 covers 15 residues. Trimming took 0 bases from V and 2 from J, leaving 6 bases between them.

The sample holds a few counts of this clone. The rearrangement joins TRBV7-9 to TRBJ2-4; no reliable D call. The length of the CDR3 is 15 residues. The V gene lost 3 bases and the J gene lost 8 bases, with 17 bases spanning the gap. CDR1 SEHNR and CDR2 FQNEAQ come from the germline V gene (reference sequence). CDR3 amino acids: CASSFLNSLEHIQYF. The CDR3 region has the DNA TGTGCCAGCAGCTTTCTTAACTCCCTGGAGCACATTCAGTACTTC.

The chain has TRBV7-2 and TRBJ2-7; D is unresolved. Trimming took off 5 bases at V and 4 bases at J, with 12 bases between the two ends. This CDR3 contains 13 residues. CDR1 SGHTA and CDR2 FQGNSA come from the germline V gene. Here the CDR3 reads CASSPQTAYEQYF. The CDR3 DNA reads as TGTGCCAGCAGCCCCCAGACTGCGTACGAGCAGTACTTC.

This clone was picked up one time. CDR3 coding DNA: TGTGCCTGGTATCTAGCGGGAGGTAGGGATGAGCAGTTCTTC. Amino acids: CAWYLAGGRDEQFF. This sequence joins TRBV30 and TRBJ2-1; 11 bases align to TRBD2. This CDR3 is 14 amino acids long. The trim removed 5 bases at V and 8 bases at J, leaving 8 bases unmatched. The germline V gene has CDR1 GTSNPN and CDR2 SVGIG (reference sequence).

This clone was counted a single time. J is TRBJ1-5 and V is TRBV6-5; possibly TRBD1 for D (5 bases). Trimming took 7 bases from V and 3 from J, leaving 10 bases between them. The CDR3 contains 13 residues. Germline loops: CDR1 MNHEY, CDR2 SVGAGI. As DNA, the CDR3 is TGTGCCAGCAAAGCAGGGTACAATCAGCCCCAGCATTTT. This codes for CASKAGYNQPQHF.